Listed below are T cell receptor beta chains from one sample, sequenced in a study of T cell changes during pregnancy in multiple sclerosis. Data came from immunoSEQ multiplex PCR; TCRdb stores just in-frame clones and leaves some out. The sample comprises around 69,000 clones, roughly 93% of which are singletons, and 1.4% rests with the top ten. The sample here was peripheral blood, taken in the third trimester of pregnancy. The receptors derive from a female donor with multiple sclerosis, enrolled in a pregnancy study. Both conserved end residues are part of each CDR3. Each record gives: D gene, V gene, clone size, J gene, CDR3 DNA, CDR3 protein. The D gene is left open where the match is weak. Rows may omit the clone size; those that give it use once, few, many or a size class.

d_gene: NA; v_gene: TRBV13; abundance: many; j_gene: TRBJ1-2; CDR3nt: TGTGCCAGCAGCTTAGGACAGGTGTTGGGCTGCACCTTC; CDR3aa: CASSLGQVLGCTF
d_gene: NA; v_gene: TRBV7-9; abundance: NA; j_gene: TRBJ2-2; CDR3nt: TGTGCCAGCAGCTTAGCTTACGGGGAGCTGTTTTTT; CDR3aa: CASSLAYGELFF
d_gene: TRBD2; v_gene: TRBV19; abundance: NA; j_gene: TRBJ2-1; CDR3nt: TGTGCCAGTACCCCCCGGGGGGTTTCGGGGAATGAGCAGTTCTTC; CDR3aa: CASTPRGVSGNEQFF
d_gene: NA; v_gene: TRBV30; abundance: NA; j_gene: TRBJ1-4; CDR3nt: TGTGCCTGGACCCGGAGTAATGAAAAACTGTTTTTT; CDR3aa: CAWTRSNEKLFF
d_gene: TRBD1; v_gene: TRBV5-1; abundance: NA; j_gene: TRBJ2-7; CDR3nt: TGCGCCAGCAGCGGACAGGGCGCAGACGAGCAGTACTTC; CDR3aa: CASSGQGADEQYF
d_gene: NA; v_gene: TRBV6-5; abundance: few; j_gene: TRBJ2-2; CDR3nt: TGTGCCAGCAGCCGAGACACGAACACCGGGGAGCTGTTTTTT; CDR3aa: CASSRDTNTGELFF
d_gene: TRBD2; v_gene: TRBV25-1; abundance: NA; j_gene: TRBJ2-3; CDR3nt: TGTGCCAGCAATGGACTAGCGGGACCCGATACGCAGTATTTT; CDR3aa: CASNGLAGPDTQYF
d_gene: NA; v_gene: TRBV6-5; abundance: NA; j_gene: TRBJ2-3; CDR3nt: TGTGCCAGCAGCCAGGGGGGAACTAGCACAGATACGCAGTATTTT; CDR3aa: CASSQGGTSTDTQYF
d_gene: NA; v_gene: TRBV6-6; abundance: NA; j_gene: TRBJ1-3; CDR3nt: TGTGCCAGCACTTTATACTCTGGAAACACCATATATTTT; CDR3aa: CASTLYSGNTIYF
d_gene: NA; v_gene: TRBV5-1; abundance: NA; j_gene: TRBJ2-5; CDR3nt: TGCGCCGGCAGCGCCCTGCCTGGGGGGGCGGAAGAGACCCAGTACTTC; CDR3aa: CAGSALPGGAEETQYF
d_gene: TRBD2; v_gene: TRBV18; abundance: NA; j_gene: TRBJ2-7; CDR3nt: TGTGCCAGCTCATCCGGGAGGGTGAACTACGAGCAGTACTTC; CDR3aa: CASSSGRVNYEQYF
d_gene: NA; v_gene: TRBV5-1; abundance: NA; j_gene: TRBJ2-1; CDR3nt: TGCGCCAGCAGCTTGGGGCAGGGCTACAATGAGCAGTTCTTC; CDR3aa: CASSLGQGYNEQFF
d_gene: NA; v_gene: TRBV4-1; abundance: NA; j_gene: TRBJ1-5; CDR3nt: TGCGCCAGCAGCCAGGGGCTTGGGGTGGGCGGTTCGGGGGCCCAGCATTTT; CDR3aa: CASSQGLGVGGSGAQHF
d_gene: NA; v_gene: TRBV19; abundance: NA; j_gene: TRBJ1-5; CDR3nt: TGTGCCAGTAGTGGCGGACAGCCCCATCAGCCCCAGCATTTT; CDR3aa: CASSGGQPHQPQHF
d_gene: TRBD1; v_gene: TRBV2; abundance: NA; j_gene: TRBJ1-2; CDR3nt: TGTGCCAGCAGGGCGACAGGGGACGCCCTGGGCTACACCTTC; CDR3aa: CASRATGDALGYTF
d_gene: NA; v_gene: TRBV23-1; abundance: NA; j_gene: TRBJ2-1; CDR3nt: TGCGCCAGCAGTCAAACCAGGGAGCAGTTCTTC; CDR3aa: CASSQTREQFF
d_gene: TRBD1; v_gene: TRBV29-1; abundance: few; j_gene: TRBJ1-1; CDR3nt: TGCAGCGTATCAGGGGGCTACGATGAAGCTTTCTTT; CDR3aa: CSVSGGYDEAFF
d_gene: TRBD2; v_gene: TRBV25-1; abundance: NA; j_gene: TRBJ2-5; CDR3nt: TGTGCCAGCAGTGAGTCGGGCGGGAGGTCGGGAGAGACCCAGTACTTC; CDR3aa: CASSESGGRSGETQYF
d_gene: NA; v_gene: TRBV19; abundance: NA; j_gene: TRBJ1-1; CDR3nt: TGTGCCAGTAAGGCGGACAGACAAAAGAACACTGAAGCTTTCTTT; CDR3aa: CASKADRQKNTEAFF
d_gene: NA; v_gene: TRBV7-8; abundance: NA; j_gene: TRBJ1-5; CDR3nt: TGTGCCAGCAGCTTAGCCCCGGGGCCCCAGCATTTT; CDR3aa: CASSLAPGPQHF
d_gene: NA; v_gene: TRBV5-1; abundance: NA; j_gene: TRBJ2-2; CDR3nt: TGCGCCAGCACCCCGATTCCGGGTTACCTGAACACCGGGGAGCTGTTTTTT; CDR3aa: CASTPIPGYLNTGELFF
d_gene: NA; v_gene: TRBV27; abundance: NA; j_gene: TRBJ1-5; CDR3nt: TGTGCCAGCAGTTCCGTTACCGGGGTCTCGCCCCAGCATTTT; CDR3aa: CASSSVTGVSPQHF
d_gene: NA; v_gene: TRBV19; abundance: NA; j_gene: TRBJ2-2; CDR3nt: TGTGCCAGTAGTCCGCGGTCCAGGGGGAACACCGGGGAGCTGTTTTTT; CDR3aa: CASSPRSRGNTGELFF
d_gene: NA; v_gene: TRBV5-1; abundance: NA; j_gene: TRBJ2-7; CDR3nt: TGCGCCAGCAGCTCCGGGACTCCCGACGCCGAGCAGTACTTC; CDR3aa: CASSSGTPDAEQYF
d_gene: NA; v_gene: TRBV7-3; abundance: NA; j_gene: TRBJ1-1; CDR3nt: TGTGCCAGCAGCTTAGGAGCGATTATGAACACTGAAGCTTTCTTT; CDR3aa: CASSLGAIMNTEAFF
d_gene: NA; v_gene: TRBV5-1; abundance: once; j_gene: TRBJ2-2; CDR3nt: TGCGCCAGCAGCTTTGGCGGGTCGAACACCGGGGAGCTGTTTTTT; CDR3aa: CASSFGGSNTGELFF
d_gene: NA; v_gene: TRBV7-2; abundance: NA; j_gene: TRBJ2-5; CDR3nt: TGTGCCAGCAGCTCCCCGCCGGGGAGTAAGTACTTC; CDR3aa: CASSSPPGSKYF
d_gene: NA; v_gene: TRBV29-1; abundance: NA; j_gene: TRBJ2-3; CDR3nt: TGCAGCGTCCTGACAGGAAGCACAGATACGCAGTATTTT; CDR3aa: CSVLTGSTDTQYF
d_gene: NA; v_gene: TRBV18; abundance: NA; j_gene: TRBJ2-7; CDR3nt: TGTGCCAGCTCACCACCGGTCCGGGGCGAGCAGTACTTC; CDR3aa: CASSPPVRGEQYF
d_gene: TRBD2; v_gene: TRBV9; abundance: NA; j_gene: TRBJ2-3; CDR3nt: TGTGCCAGCAGCGTAGCTCCGGGGGGTGGGGCAGATACGCAGTATTTT; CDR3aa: CASSVAPGGGADTQYF
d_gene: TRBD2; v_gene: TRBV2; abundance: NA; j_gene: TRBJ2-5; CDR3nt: TGTGCCAGCATCCGCGGGGGTAAACACCAAGAGACCCAGTACTTC; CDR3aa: CASIRGGKHQETQYF
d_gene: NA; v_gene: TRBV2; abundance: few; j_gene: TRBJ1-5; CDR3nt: TGTGCCAGCAGTGAAGGGTGGGGCCAGCCCCAGCATTTT; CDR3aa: CASSEGWGQPQHF
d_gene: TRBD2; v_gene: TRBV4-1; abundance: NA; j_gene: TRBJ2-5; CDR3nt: TGCGCCAGCAGCCAAGAGGGGGGAGTAGCGGGGGCGGTGACCCAGTACTTC; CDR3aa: CASSQEGGVAGAVTQYF
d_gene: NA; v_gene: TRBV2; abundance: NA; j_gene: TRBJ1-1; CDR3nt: TGTGCCAGCAGTCCACCCCTAAGGAACACTGAAGCTTTCTTT; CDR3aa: CASSPPLRNTEAFF
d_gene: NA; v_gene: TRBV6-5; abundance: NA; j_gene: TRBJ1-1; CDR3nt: TGTGCCAGCAGTTACGGGGCATCGGGCACTGAAGCTTTCTTT; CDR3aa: CASSYGASGTEAFF
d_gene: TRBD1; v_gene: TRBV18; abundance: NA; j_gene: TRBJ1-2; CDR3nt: TGTGCCAGCTCACCTACGACAGGGGGCAGAGATGGCTACACCTTC; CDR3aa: CASSPTTGGRDGYTF
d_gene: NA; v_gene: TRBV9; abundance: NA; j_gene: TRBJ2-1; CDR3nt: TGTGCCAGCAGCACACAGGGCAACTCCTACAATGAGCAGTTCTTC; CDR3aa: CASSTQGNSYNEQFF
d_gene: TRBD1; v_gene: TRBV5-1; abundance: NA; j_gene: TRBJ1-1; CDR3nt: TGCGCCAGCAGCCTGTCCGGGACAGACTACACTGAAGCTTTCTTT; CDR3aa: CASSLSGTDYTEAFF
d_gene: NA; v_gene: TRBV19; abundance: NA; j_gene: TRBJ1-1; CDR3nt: TGTGCCAGTAGTCCTTTATTTCCGAACACTGAAGCTTTCTTT; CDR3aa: CASSPLFPNTEAFF
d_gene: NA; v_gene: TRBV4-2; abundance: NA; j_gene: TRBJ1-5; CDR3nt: TGTGCCAGCAGCCGATCAGGGGATAGCAATCAGCCCCAGCATTTT; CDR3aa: CASSRSGDSNQPQHF
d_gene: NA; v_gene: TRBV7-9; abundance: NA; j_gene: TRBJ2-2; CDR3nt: TGTGCCAGCAGCTTAGACTCAACCGGGGAGCTGTTTTTT; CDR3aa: CASSLDSTGELFF
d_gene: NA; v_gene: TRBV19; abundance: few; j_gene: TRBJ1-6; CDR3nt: TGTGCCAGTAGCACCGGGACTGAGGCTTCACCCCTCCACTTT; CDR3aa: CASSTGTEASPLHF
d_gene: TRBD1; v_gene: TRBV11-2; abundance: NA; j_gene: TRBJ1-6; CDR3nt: TGTGCCAGCAGCACGCGACAGGGGGCGAAGAATTCACCCCTCCACTTT; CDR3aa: CASSTRQGAKNSPLHF
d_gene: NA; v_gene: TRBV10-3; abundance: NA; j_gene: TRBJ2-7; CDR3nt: TGTGCCACCGGGGAGGTCTACTACGAGCAGTACTTC; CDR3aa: CATGEVYYEQYF
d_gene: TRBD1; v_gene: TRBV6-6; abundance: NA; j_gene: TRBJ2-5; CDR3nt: TGTGCCAGCAGCCCGGTTGGGACAGGACTTCAAGAGACCCAGTACTTC; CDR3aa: CASSPVGTGLQETQYF
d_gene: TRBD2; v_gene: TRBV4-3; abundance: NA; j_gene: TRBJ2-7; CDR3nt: TGCGCCAGCAGCCAGGGACTAGCGGGGGTTTACTACGAGCAGTACTTC; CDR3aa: CASSQGLAGVYYEQYF
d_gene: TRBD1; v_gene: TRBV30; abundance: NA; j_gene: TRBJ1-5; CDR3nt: TGTGCCTGGAGCCTACAGGGGGGCAATCAGCCCCAGCATTTT; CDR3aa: CAWSLQGGNQPQHF
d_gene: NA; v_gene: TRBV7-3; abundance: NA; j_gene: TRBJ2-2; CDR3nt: TGTGCCAGCAGCGAAACAGGGTTTGGGACCGGGGAGCTGTTTTTT; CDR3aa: CASSETGFGTGELFF